This T cell receptor (beta chain) appears in the sequencing data of a study of CD8 T cells in ankylosing spondylitis. At least ten counts were recorded for this clonotype. Its antigen is not known. General observations from the study: Reports of some motif variants in reactive arthritis synovial fluid and blood predate this one.

Researchers built TCR beta libraries using quantitative 5'-RACE with molecular barcodes. TCRdb processed the 5' RACE reads anew with MiXCR; each CDR3 protein has one entry. The table shows fewer than 400,000 distinct CDR3 sequences, with 14% to 15% occurring only once. Input material: blood, either unsorted or a sorted T cell fraction (not recorded which). This TCR was recovered from a male donor with ankylosing spondylitis or in good health (not recorded which).

CDR3 protein: CASSKNLQGPGELFF. DNA for the CDR3: TGTGCCAGCAGTAAAAACTTGCAGGGACCCGGGGAGCTGTTTTTT. The V call is TRBV6-1, the J call TRBJ2-2, with D perhaps being TRBD1 or TRBD2 (5 bases each). The germline gives CDR1 MNHNS, CDR2 SASEGT. This CDR3 has 15 amino acids. V shed 5 bases and J shed 6 bases, with 16 bases lying between them.